The 8 T cell receptor beta chains reported below all come from one sample, sequenced in a study of tumor-infiltrating lymphocytes in primary liver carcinoma. Joint extraction of RNA and DNA used about 17-31 mg of bulk tissue that was unsorted. From approximately 490 ng total RNA, TCR beta cDNA was generated with a primer in the constant region. Nested multiplex PCR, run for three rounds with slightly modified ARM-PCR, yielded TCR beta libraries. Use of TRBV1-TRBV30 forward primers with a C-beta reverse primer characterized the first two PCR rounds, which lasted about 9 cycles each. In TCRdb, the multiplex PCR reads were re-called with MiXCR into one record per CDR3 protein. Of some 130,000 distinct CDR3 sequences listed, roughly 75% are singletons. Input material: tumor-adjacent normal liver tissue. These TCRs come from a woman in her sixties or seventies with primary liver carcinoma and hepatitis B virus infection.

A remark on this clonotype: Sequence at one end of the junction differs from germline and may be a read error. The chain has TRBV29-1 and TRBJ2-7, with D possibly TRBD1 on 5 matching bases. The CDR3 has 14 amino acids. Looked up from germline, CDR1 is SQVTM and CDR2 is ANQGSEA. The CDR3 reads CCVTEETTYDEQYF. The CDR3 region has the DNA TGCTGCGTGACAGAAGAGACCACCTACGACGAGCAGTACTTC.

This clonotype came up a few times. The J gene is TRBJ2-2, the V gene TRBV28; tentative D call: TRBD1 (6 bases). The CDR3 runs 12 residues. CDR1 is MDHEN, CDR2 SYDVKM, per germline. The V gene lost 4 bases and the J gene lost 6 bases, with 6 bases spanning the gap. The DNA of the CDR3 is TGTGCCAGCAGTTGGGGGCCCGGGGAGCTGTTTTTT. Translated: CASSWGPGELFF.

Regarding this clonotype: A much larger clone lies a single base off, so this may be a read error. The chain uses TRBV7-8 and TRBJ1-5; no firm D call. CDR1 and CDR2 from the germline V gene are SGHVS and FQNEAQ. The CDR3 consists of 16 residues. Here the CDR3 reads CASSPRTGGSNQSQHF. Written as DNA, the CDR3 is TGTGCCAGCAGCCCTAGGACCGGAGGGAGCAATCAGTCCCAGCATTTT. The full variable domain, in which reference TRBV7-8 and TRBJ1-5 provide the parts outside the CDR3, is GAGVSQSPRYKVAKRGQDVALRCDPISGHVSLFWYQQALGQGPEFLTYFQNEAQLDKSGLPSDRFFAERPEGSVSTLKIQRTQQEDSAVYLCASSPRTGGSNQSQHFGDGTRLSIL.

This chain joins TRBV29-1 and TRBJ2-1, with D possibly called TRBD1 or TRBD2 (6 bases each). Germline assignment: CDR1 SQVTM and CDR2 ANQGSEA. CDR3 size: 12 residues. Trimming left V 7 bases short and J 5 bases short, with 12 bases between. The CDR3 DNA reads TGCAGCGCTCGGGGGCCCAACAATGAGCAGTTCTTC. Amino acid sequence: CSARGPNNEQFF.

V is TRBV28 and J is TRBJ2-7; 8 bases are a match to TRBD2. V lost 5 bases, J lost 0 bases, and 6 bases stayed unmatched. Germline V lookup: CDR1 MDHEN, CDR2 SYDVKM. CDR3 size: 15 residues. Written as DNA, the CDR3 is TGTGCCAGCAGTCTTGGCGGGAGGAGCTCCTACGAGCAGTACTTC. Protein product: CASSLGGRSSYEQYF.

Concerning this clonotype: The CDR3 does not end in the conserved phenylalanine or tryptophan, so this is likely a read error. The chain is built from TRBV29-1 and TRBJ2-7; 13 nucleotides align to TRBD2. Germline V lookup: CDR1 SQVTM, CDR2 ANQGSEA. The CDR3 consists of 16 residues. With V trimmed by 7 bases and J by 4 bases, 13 bases remained unmatched. The CDR3 DNA follows: TGCAGCGCCAGGCCGAGTGGGACTAGCGGGATTTACGAGCAGTACCTC. It encodes CSARPSGTSGIYEQYL.

To note about this clonotype: This is likely a read error, given that the CDR3 carries no conserved phenylalanine or tryptophan at its end. The CDR3 sequence: CASSPLAGRREAFY. As DNA, the CDR3 is TGTGCCAGCAGCCCCTTGGCTGGCCGGCGAGAAGCTTTCTAT. The J gene is TRBJ1-1, the V gene TRBV12-3 or TRBV12-4; D unresolved. The V end lost 6 bases, the J end lost 8 bases, and 19 bases lay between the germline ends. The CDR3 has 14 amino acids.

This clonotype came up once. The DNA is omitted, as the CDR3 cannot be located on it reliably, and the CDR3 follows TCRdb's listing. The chain employs TRBV11-2 and TRBJ2-1. Germline V gene lookup returns CDR1 SGHAT and CDR2 FQNNGV. The CDR3 is 15 amino acids long, termini counted. CDR3 region: CASSFGRGSSNEQFF.